These T cell receptor beta chains were read from a single sample in a study of shared clonotypes between healthy human individuals. The repertoire was sequenced with immunoSEQ multiplex PCR; TCRdb's copy has only in-frame clones and lacks some. The sample shows some 2,400,000 clones, under 97% of them seen only once. Input material: naive CD4+ T cells sorted from blood. The source of these receptors is a man younger than 35 in good health. Each CDR3 is given with its conserved first and last residue.

CDR3aa	v_gene	len
CAWGTSGRVRGETQYF	TRBV30	16
CASSLGGTVNTEAFF	TRBV7-9	15
CASSSERNSPLHF	TRBV6-1	13
CSVEPRGATETQYF	TRBV29-1	14
CVSPSTGYYNEKLFF	TRBV28	15
CASSPPVRYQETQYF	TRBV18	15
CASIRSGTSTDTQYF	TRBV2	15
CASSIRYRLASSADTQYF	TRBV2	18
CASSSSGQGNTGELFF	TRBV6-6	16
CASSPGGAFNTDTQYF	TRBV18	16
CASSLREGRDEQFF	TRBV7-9	14
CAIGAYNEQFF	TRBV10-3	11
CASRNSWGVAEQYF	TRBV27	14
CASSSRFATGELFF	TRBV9	14
CASSQESGYTEAFF	TRBV4-3	14
CASSVGLGGPWDEQFF	TRBV9	16
CASSFYSSQETQYF	TRBV5-4	14
CAWSFGTDTEAFF	TRBV30	13
CASKGRGTGNQPQHF	TRBV2	15
CASSGAGASYNEQFF	TRBV2	15
CASSLARDRGPLGLHF	TRBV5-1	16
CATAGVGTDTQYF	TRBV13	13
CASSERDRERIEQYF	TRBV2	15
CASRTGGTLEAFF	TRBV6-5	13
CASRSGTSGKNIQYF	TRBV27	15
CAWSSSGGPQHF	TRBV30	12
CASSQGQGPHTEAFF	TRBV5-1	15
CAWETGNNEQFF	TRBV30	12
CASSLRDRGLFRTDTQYF	TRBV5-6	18
CASSLGQFNEKLFF	TRBV28	14
CASSPVRQGGYTF	TRBV18	13
CASSFAGGSYNEQFF	TRBV5-4	15
CAISESRGPVADTQYF	TRBV10-3	16
CASSQDRGNEQFF	TRBV7-2	13
CAISVGGGLQETQYF	TRBV10-3	15
CAISESEGGIGYTQYF	TRBV10-3	16
CASSLSLTGASGANVLTF	TRBV5-1	18
CASSFTGTSGRGADTQYF	TRBV7-9	18
CASSYARETQYF	TRBV6-5	12
CASSLMGPPGEAFF	TRBV5-1	14
CASSLDPQGEQFF	TRBV11-3	13
CASSEGGRRYTQYF	TRBV6-1	14
CASGRVRDNSPLHF	TRBV6-1	14
CAWSEGTGELFF	TRBV30	12
CASSLGRGHAEYQETQYF	TRBV11-2	18
CASSMGLAGETQYF	TRBV5-8	14
CASSLILDRPNTEAFF	TRBV4-1	16
CASSLALLNTQYF	TRBV7-6	13
CASSLVRGVIYEQYF	TRBV11-2	15
CASSKGRMNTEAFF	TRBV19	14
CAWSLSAGPYNEQFF	TRBV30	15
CAISEGQGSGYTF	TRBV10-3	13
CASTKLAGGPNEQFF	TRBV28	15
CASSSGGSTDTQYF	TRBV5-4	14
CASSQGGTITDTQYF	TRBV4-3	15
CASSLGPGSSTEAFF	TRBV7-2	15
CASSRTGDGQPQHF	TRBV6-5	14
CASSQDIGPGSIYEQYF	TRBV4-3	17
CSVRRGGNEQYF	TRBV29-1	12
CASSEQGGYEQYF	TRBV7-2	13